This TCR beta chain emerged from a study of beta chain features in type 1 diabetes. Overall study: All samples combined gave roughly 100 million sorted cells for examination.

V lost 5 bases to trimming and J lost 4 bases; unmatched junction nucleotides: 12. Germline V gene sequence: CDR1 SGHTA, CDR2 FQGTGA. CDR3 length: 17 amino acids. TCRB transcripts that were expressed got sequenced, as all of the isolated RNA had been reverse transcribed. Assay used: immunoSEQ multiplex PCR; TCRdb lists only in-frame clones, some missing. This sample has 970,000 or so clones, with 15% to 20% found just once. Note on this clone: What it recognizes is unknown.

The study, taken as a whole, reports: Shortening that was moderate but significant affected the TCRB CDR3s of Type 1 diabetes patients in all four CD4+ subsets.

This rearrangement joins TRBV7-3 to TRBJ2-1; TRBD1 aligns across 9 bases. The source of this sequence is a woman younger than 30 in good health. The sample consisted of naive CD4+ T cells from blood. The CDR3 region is CASSPGHGTGTYNEQFF. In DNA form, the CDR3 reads TGTGCCAGCAGCCCCGGGCACGGGACAGGGACGTACAATGAGCAGTTCTTC.